The clone carrying this T cell receptor beta chain occurred a few times. The antigen is not known. Primers used in a second PCR of roughly 7 to 11 cycles were a sample-barcoded 5' primer and a J-beta primer mix. TCRdb reprocessed the 5' RACE reads with MiXCR, giving one entry per CDR3 protein. The sample has hundreds of thousands of distinct CDR3 sequences, around 24% seen once. This sample was taken from a study of blood T cells in healthy people across ages. The ends were cut back, 1 base at V and 2 bases at J, with 9 bases in the middle. The CDR3 is 15 residues long. General study points: Long-lived donors had more naive CD4+ cells and higher diversity than aged donors. Any conclusive comparison of naive versus antigen-experienced cells was prevented by using unsorted PBMCs. TCR beta diversity tracked closely with naive T cell percentage.

The sample also formed part of further work on T cells of mothers and their children.

The genes are TRBV12-3 or TRBV12-4 and TRBJ1-5, with TRBD1 as a possible D gene (5 bases). The sequenced sample was blood. The receptor's source is a boy younger than 18 in good health. The CDR3 spells CASSLEGGGNQPQHF. CDR3 nucleotide sequence: TGTGCCAGCAGTTTAGAGGGAGGGGGCAATCAGCCCCAGCATTTT.